The rows below give T cell receptor beta chains drawn from one sample of a study of T cells in Graves' hyperthyroidism and ophthalmopathy. Using its own MiXCR run on the multiplex PCR reads, TCRdb lists one record per CDR3 protein. The sample holds about 520,000 distinct CDR3 sequences, approximately 24% seen once. Sequences were obtained from blood. These receptors all stem from a woman aged 25 to 39 with Graves' ophthalmopathy. Both conserved end residues are part of each CDR3. The D gene is left open where the match is weak. Some rows have no size entry. The others give once, few or many, or a class for an expanded clone.

d_call,j_call,v_call,cdr3_length,clone_size,cdr3_aa,cdr3_nt
-,TRBJ2-7,TRBV7-9,12,few,CASSPVGQIAVF,TGTGCCAGCAGCCCGGTGGGGCAAATCGCAGTCTTC
TRBD2,TRBJ2-7,TRBV20-1,12,many,CSAGLAGNEQYF,TGCAGTGCAGGGCTAGCGGGGAACGAGCAGTACTTC
-,TRBJ1-5,TRBV6-1,16,many,CASSKQGKWSNQPQHF,TGTGCCAGCAGTAAACAGGGAAAGTGGAGCAATCAGCCCCAGCATTTT
-,TRBJ2-7,TRBV2,15,-,CASSAGRVRTYEQYF,TGTGCCAGCAGCGCCGGGAGAGTCCGAACCTACGAGCAGTACTTC
-,TRBJ2-3,TRBV18,15,-,CASSPKTTQGDTQYF,TGTGCCAGCTCACCAAAGACCACTCAAGGCGATACGCAGTATTTT
-,TRBJ1-1,TRBV12-3/TRBV12-4,12,many,CASSNMGTEAFF,TGTGCCAGCAGTAACATGGGGACTGAAGCTTTCTTT
-,TRBJ1-3,TRBV20-1,17,-,CSAPPGGDSSSGNTIYF,TGCAGTGCTCCCCCGGGCGGAGACTCTTCCTCTGGAAACACCATATATTTT
-,TRBJ2-5,TRBV20-1,13,many,CSAVDSLEETQYF,TGCAGTGCCGTTGACAGTCTGGAAGAGACCCAGTACTTC
-,TRBJ2-2,TRBV6-2/TRBV6-3,18,-,CASSYHVLKVVNTGELFF,TGTGCCAGCAGTTACCACGTCCTCAAGGTGGTGAACACCGGGGAGCTGTTTTTT
TRBD1,TRBJ1-1,TRBV4-3,15,many,CASSQGQGINTEAFF,TGCGCCAGCAGCCAGGGACAGGGGATTAACACTGAAGCTTTCTTT
TRBD1,TRBJ2-6,TRBV25-1,18,many,CASSARQGKSSGANVLTF,TGTGCCAGCAGTGCCCGACAGGGAAAAAGCTCTGGGGCCAACGTCCTGACTTTC
-,TRBJ1-2,TRBV12-3/TRBV12-4,16,few,CASSRIGEDRVRGYTF,TGTGCCAGCAGTAGGATCGGGGAGGACCGAGTTCGGGGCTACACCTTC
TRBD2,TRBJ2-2,TRBV6-1,14,-,CASTPAGSTGELFF,TGTGCCAGCACCCCAGCGGGGAGCACCGGGGAGCTGTTTTTT
-,TRBJ1-1,TRBV6-1,15,few,CASSNSGDLNTEAFF,TGTGCCAGCAGTAATTCAGGGGACTTGAACACTGAAGCTTTCTTT
-,TRBJ1-2,TRBV6-1,15,-,CASSESYRAGYGYTF,TGTGCCAGCAGTGAATCCTACAGGGCGGGCTATGGCTACACCTTC
-,TRBJ2-7,TRBV20-1,14,-,CSASTPRRAYEQYF,TGCAGTGCTAGCACTCCGAGGAGGGCCTACGAGCAGTACTTC
TRBD1,TRBJ1-1,TRBV6-1,13,few,CASYRGKNTEAFF,TGTGCCAGCTACAGGGGAAAGAACACTGAAGCTTTCTTT
-,TRBJ1-5,TRBV6-5,15,many,CASSYSWTNNQPQHF,TGTGCCAGCAGTTACTCTTGGACGAACAATCAGCCCCAGCATTTT
-,TRBJ2-3,TRBV29-1,16,many,CSVDNVALDSTDTQYF,TGCAGCGTGGACAACGTTGCACTCGACAGCACAGATACGCAGTATTTT
-,TRBJ1-2,TRBV3-1,14,few,CASSQDSRGLGYTF,TGTGCCAGCAGCCAAGATTCCAGGGGATTAGGCTACACCTTC
TRBD2,TRBJ2-1,TRBV4-1,15,few,CASSHWSSGNNEQFF,TGCGCCAGCAGCCATTGGTCTAGCGGGAACAATGAGCAGTTCTTC
-,TRBJ2-5,TRBV28,14,-,CASSSYRAGETQYF,TGTGCCAGCAGTTCTTACAGGGCGGGGGAGACCCAGTACTTC
-,TRBJ1-5,TRBV12-3/TRBV12-4,14,-,CASTGVTSNQPQHF,TGTGCCAGCACAGGTGTCACTAGCAATCAGCCCCAGCATTTT
-,TRBJ1-1,TRBV4-2,13,few,CASSQVGGGGAFF,TGTGCCAGCAGCCAAGTGGGAGGAGGGGGAGCTTTCTTT
-,TRBJ1-2,TRBV11-1,15,-,CASSLAETHGYGYTF,TGTGCCAGCAGCTTAGCTGAGACTCATGGCTATGGCTACACCTTC
-,TRBJ1-2,TRBV20-1,13,many,CSASQQFNYGYTF,TGCAGTGCTAGCCAACAGTTTAACTATGGCTACACCTTC
-,TRBJ1-2,TRBV10-3,12,few,CAIGMSGAGYTF,TGTGCCATTGGGATGTCGGGGGCCGGCTACACCTTC
TRBD1,TRBJ1-1,TRBV6-2/TRBV6-3,14,few,CASSPEGAVTEAFF,TGTGCCAGCAGTCCTGAGGGGGCTGTCACTGAAGCTTTCTTT
-,TRBJ2-7,TRBV15,15,many,CATSRDPRMEYEQYF,TGTGCCACCAGCAGAGATCCAAGGATGGAATACGAGCAGTACTTC
-,TRBJ1-2,TRBV28,12,-,CASSQTAAGYTF,TGTGCCAGCAGTCAGACAGCTGCGGGCTACACCTTC
TRBD1,TRBJ2-5,TRBV20-1,17,few,CSASEPQTLRGRETQYF,TGCAGTGCTAGCGAACCCCAGACTCTCAGGGGGCGAGAGACCCAGTACTTC
-,TRBJ2-3,TRBV24-1,12,many,CATEGTPDTQYF,TGTGCCACCGAGGGTACGCCTGATACGCAGTATTTT
-,TRBJ1-2,TRBV7-8,15,-,CASSLGPRQIYGYTF,TGTGCCAGCAGCTTAGGTCCGAGACAGATCTATGGCTACACCTTC